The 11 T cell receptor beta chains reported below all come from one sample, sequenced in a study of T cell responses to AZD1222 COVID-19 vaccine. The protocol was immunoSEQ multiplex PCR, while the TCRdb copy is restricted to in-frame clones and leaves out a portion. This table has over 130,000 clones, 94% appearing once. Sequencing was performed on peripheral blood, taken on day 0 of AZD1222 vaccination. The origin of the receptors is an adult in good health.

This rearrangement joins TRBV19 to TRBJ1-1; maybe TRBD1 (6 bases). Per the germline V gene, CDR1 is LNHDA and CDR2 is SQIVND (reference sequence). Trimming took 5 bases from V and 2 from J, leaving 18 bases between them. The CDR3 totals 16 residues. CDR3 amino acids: CASSEIGVGGNTEAFF. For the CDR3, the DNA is TGTGCCAGTAGTGAAATTGGCGTAGGGGGAAACACTGAAGCTTTCTTT.

The CDR3: CASRVSARASAYNEQFF. CDR3 nucleotides: TGCGCCAGCAGGGTCTCCGCTCGAGCTAGCGCATACAATGAGCAGTTCTTC. The rearrangement links TRBV5-1 to TRBJ2-1, with a weak D call TRBD2 (6 bases). CDR1 SGHRS and CDR2 YFSETQ come from the germline V gene. V lost 5 bases and J 4 bases, leaving 22 bases between the germline ends. This CDR3 contains 17 residues.

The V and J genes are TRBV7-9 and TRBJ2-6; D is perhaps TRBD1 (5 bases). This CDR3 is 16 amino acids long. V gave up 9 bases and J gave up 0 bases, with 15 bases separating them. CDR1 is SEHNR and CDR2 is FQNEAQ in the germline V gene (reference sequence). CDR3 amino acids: CASFLGHRSGANVLTF. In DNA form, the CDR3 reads TGTGCCAGTTTCCTCGGACATCGCTCTGGGGCCAACGTCCTGACTTTC.

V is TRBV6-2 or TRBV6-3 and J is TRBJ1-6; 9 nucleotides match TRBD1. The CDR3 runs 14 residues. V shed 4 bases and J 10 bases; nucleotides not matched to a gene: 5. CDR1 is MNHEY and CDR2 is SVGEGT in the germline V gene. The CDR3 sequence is CASSSGQGQSPLHF. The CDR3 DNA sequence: TGTGCCAGCAGTTCGGGACAGGGCCAATCACCCCTCCACTTT.

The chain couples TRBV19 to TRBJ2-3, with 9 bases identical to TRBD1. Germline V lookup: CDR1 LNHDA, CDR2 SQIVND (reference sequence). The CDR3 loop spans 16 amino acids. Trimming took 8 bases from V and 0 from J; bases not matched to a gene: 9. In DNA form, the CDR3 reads TGTGCCAGTGGGGGACAGGGTGCTTCTAGCACAGATACGCAGTATTTT. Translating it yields CASGGQGASSTDTQYF. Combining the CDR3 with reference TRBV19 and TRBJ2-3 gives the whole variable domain DGGITQSPKYLFRKEGQNVTLSCEQNLNHDAMYWYRQDPGQGLRLIYYSQIVNDFQKGDIAEGYSVSREKKESFPLTVTSAQKNPTAFYLCASGGQGASSTDTQYFGPGTRLTVL.

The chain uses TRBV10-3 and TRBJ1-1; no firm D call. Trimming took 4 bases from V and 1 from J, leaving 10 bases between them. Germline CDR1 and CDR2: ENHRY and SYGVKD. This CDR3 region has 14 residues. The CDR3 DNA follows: TGTGCCATCAGTGTTGGAGGGTGGAACACTGAAGCTTTCTTT. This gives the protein CAISVGGWNTEAFF.

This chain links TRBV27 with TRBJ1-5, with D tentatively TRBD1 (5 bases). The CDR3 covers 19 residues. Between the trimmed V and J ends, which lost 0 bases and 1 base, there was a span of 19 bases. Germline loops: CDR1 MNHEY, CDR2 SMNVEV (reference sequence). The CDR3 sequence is CASSLSGQGPGRSNQPQHF. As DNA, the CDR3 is TGTGCCAGCAGTTTATCGGGGCAGGGACCCGGTCGAAGCAATCAGCCCCAGCATTTT.

CDR3 amino acids: CASEGVPRGSPLHF. The DNA for the CDR3 is TGTGCCAGCGAAGGGGTGCCTCGGGGTTCACCCCTCCACTTT. The chain has TRBV28 and TRBJ1-6, with D possibly TRBD1 on 5 matching bases. This CDR3 comprises 14 residues. Trimming shortened V by 8 bases and J by 9 bases, and 17 bases separated the two germline ends. Germline CDR1 and CDR2: MDHEN and SYDVKM.

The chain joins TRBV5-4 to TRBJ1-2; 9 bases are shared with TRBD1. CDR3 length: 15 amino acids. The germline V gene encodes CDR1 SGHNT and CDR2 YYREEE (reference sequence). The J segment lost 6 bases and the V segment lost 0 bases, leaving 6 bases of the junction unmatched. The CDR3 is CASSLDRGHRNGYTF. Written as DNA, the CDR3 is TGTGCCAGCAGCTTGGACAGGGGGCATCGGAATGGCTACACCTTC.

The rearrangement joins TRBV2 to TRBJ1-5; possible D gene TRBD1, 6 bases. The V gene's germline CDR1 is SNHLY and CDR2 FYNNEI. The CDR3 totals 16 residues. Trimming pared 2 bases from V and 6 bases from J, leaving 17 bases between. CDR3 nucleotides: TGTGCCAGCAGTGAAAGGGGATCGGGGGCTGGTCAGCCCCAGCATTTT. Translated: CASSERGSGAGQPQHF. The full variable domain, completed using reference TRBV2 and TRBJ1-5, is EPEVTQTPSHQVTQMGQEVILRCVPISNHLYFYWYRQILGQKVEFLVSFYNNEISEKSEIFDDQFSVERPDGSNFTLKIRSTKLEDSAMYFCASSERGSGAGQPQHFGDGTRLSIL.

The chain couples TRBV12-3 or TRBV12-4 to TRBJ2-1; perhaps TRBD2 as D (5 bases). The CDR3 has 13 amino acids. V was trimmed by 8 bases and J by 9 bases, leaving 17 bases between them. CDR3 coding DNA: TGTGCCAGCGCCCAACTAGGATCCGGTGAGCAGTTCTTC. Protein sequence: CASAQLGSGEQFF.